What follows describes a single T cell receptor (beta chain). Its matching antigen is unknown. This sample is part of a study of monozygotic twins with cystic fibrosis. Notes on the study in general: Monozygotic CF twin pairs shared significantly more nucleotide-identical clonotypes than unrelated CF individuals did. Clonality was generally low (median approximately 0.0088), higher in the most severe patients.

Germline CDR1 and CDR2: SNHLY and FYNNEI. CDR3 length: 13 residues. Trimming took 2 bases from V and 3 from J, leaving 8 bases between them. Clones were sequenced by immunoSEQ multiplex PCR, and TCRdb holds only the in-frame ones, with some missing. Of roughly 30,000 clones in the sample, roughly 90% are singletons; the top ten hold over 0.7%. V is TRBV2 and J is TRBJ2-7, with TRBD1 as a possible D gene (5 bases). The sample taken for sequencing was blood. The source of this sequence is a girl aged 2-10 years with cystic fibrosis. The CDR3 nucleotides read TGTGCCAGCAGTGAACAGGGTTTCTACGAGCAGTACTTC. Its protein product is CASSEQGFYEQYF.